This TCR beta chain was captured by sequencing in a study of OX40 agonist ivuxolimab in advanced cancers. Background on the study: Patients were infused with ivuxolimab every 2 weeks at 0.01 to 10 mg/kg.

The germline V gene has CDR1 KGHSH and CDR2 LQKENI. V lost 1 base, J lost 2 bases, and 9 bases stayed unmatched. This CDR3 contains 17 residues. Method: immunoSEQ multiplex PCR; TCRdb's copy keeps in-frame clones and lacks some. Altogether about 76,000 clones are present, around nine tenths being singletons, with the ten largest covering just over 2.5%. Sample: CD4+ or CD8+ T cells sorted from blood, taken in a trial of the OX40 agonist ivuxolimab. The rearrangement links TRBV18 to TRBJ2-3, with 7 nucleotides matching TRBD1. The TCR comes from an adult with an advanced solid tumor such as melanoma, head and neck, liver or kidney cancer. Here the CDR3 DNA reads TGTGCCAGCTCACCACAACCAGGGGGTGTCTCCACAGATACGCAGTATTTT. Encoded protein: CASSPQPGGVSTDTQYF.